This T cell receptor (beta chain) was found in a study of blood T cell repertoires in COVID-19. Produced via immunoSEQ multiplex PCR; TCRdb's table is partial and in-frame only. The data show 80,000 to 100,000 clones, 82% seen once. V lost 4 bases, J lost 8 bases, and 6 bases stayed unmatched. The CDR3 consists of 13 residues. Germline V gene data show CDR1 as SQVTM and CDR2 as ANQGSEA. The sequenced sample consisted of peripheral blood. This TCR was recovered from a man aged 70-80 years with active or convalescent COVID-19. This rearrangement joins TRBV29-1 to TRBJ1-2; 11 nucleotides agree with TRBD1. The DNA of the CDR3 is TGCAGCGTTGTCGGACAGGGGGCTTGGGGCTACACCTTC. It translates to CSVVGQGAWGYTF.